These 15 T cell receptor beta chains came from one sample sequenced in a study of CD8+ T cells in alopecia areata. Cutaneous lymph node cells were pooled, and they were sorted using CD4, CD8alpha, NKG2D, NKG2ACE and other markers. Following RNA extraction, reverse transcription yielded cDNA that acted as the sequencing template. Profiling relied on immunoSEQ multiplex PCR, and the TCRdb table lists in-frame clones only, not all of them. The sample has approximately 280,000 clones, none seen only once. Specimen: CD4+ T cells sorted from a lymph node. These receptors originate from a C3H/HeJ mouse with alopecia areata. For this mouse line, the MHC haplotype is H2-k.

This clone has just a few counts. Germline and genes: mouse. The DNA read from the CDR3 is TGTGCCAGCAGTGATATGGGGAGTAGTCAAAAC. It translates to CASSDMGSSQN. The CDR3 reads in full as CASSDMGSSQNTLYF. This chain connects TRBV13-1 to TRBJ2-4, with D possibly being TRBD2 (5 bases). The read ends 4 residues shy of where the CDR3 ends; the end is completed using the germline J gene. In germline, CDR1 is NSHNY, CDR2 SYGAGN. The CDR3 has 15 amino acids. The V and J ends lost 1 base and 0 bases respectively, with 9 bases between them.

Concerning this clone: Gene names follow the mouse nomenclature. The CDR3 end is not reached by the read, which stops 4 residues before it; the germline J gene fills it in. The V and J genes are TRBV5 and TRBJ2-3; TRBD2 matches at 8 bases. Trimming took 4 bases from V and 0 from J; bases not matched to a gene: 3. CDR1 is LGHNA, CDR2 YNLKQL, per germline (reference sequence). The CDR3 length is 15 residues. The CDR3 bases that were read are TGTGCCAGCAGCCGTGGGGGGGTGAGTGCAGAA. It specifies CASSRGGVSAE. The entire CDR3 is CASSRGGVSAETLYF.

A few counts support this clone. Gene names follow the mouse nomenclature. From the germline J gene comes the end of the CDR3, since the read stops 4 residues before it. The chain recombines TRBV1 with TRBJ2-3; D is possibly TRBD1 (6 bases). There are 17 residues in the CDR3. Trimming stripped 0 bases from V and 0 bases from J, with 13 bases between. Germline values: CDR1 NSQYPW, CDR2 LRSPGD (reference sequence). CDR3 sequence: CTCSADPGQTSAETLYF. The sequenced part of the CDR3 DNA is TGCACCTGCAGTGCAGACCCGGGACAAACTAGTGCAGAA. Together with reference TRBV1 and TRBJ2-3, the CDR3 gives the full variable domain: VTLLEQNPRWRLVPRGQAVNLRCILKNSQYPWMSWYQQDLQKQLQWLFTLRSPGDKEVKSLPGADYLATRVTDTELRLQVANMSQGRTLYCTCSADPGQTSAETLYFGSGTRLTVL.

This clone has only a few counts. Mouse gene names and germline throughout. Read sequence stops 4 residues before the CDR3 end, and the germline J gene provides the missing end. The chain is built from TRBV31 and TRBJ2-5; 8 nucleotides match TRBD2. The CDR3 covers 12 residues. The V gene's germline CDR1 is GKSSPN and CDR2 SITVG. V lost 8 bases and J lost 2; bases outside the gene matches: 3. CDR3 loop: CAEGGRQDTQYF. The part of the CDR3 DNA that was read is TGTGCCGAGGGGGGGCGCCAAGAC. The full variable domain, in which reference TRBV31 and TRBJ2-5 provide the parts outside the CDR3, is AQTIHQWPVAEIKAVGSPLSLGCTIKGKSSPNLYWYWQATGGTLQQLFYSITVGQVESVVQLNLSASRPKDDQFILSTEKLLLSHSGFYLCAEGGRQDTQYFGPGTRLLVL.

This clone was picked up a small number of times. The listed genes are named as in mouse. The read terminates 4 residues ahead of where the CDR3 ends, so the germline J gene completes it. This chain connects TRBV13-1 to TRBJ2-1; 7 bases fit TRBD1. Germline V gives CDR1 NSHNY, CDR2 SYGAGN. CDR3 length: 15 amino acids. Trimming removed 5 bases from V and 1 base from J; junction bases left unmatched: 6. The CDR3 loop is CASSQQGPNYAEQFF. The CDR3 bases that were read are TGTGCCAGCAGCCAACAGGGGCCCAACTATGCT.

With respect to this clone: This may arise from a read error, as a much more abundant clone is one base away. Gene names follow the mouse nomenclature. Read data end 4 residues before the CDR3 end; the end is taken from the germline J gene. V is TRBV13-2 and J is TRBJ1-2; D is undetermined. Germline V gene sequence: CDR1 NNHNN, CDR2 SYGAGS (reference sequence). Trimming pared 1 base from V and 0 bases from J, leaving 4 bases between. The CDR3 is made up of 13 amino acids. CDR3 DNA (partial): TGTGCCAGCGGTGATCAGGCAAACTCC. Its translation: CASGDQANS. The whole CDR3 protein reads CASGDQANSDYTF.

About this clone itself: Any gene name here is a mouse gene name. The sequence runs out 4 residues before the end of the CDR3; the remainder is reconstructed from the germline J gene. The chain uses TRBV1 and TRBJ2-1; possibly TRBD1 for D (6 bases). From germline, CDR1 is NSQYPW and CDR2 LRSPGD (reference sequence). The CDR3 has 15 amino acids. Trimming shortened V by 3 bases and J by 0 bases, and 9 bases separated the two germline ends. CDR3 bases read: TGCACCTGCAGTGCGGGACACTATAACTATGCT. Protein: CTCSAGHYNYA. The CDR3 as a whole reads CTCSAGHYNYAEQFF.

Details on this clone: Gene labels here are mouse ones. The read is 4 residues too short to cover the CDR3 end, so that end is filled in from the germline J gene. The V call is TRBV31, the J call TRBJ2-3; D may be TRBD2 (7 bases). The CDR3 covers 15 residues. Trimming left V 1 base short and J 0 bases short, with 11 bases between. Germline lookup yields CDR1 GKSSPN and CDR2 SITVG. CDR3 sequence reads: CAWSPRGASAETLYF. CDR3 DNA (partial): TGTGCCTGGAGTCCCCGGGGGGCTAGTGCAGAA.

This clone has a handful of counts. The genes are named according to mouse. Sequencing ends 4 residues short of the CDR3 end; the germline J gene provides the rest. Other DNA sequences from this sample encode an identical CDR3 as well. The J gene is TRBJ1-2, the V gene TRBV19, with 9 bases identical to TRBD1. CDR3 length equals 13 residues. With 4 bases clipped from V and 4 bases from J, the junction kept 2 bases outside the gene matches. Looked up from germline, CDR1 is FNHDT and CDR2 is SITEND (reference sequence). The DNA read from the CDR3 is TGTGCCAGCAGTCGACAGGGGGGCTCC. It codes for CASSRQGGS. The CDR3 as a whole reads CASSRQGGSDYTF.

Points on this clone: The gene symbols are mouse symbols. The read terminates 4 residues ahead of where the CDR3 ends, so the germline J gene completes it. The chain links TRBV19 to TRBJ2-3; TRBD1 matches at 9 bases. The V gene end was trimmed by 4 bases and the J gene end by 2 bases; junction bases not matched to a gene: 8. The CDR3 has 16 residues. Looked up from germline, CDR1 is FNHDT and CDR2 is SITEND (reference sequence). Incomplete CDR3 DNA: TGTGCCAGCAGTCCGCTCCGGGACAGGGATGCAGAA. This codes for CASSPLRDRDAE. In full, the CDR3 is CASSPLRDRDAETLYF.

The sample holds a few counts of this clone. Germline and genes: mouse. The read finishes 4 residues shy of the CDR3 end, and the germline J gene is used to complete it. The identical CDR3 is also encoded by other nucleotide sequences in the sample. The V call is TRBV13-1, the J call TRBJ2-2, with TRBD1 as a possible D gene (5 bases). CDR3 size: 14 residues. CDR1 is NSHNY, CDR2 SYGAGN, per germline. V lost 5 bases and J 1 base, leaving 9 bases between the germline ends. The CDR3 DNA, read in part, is TGTGCCAGCAGCCTCCAGGGAAACACCGGG. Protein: CASSLQGNTG. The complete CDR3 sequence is CASSLQGNTGQLYF.

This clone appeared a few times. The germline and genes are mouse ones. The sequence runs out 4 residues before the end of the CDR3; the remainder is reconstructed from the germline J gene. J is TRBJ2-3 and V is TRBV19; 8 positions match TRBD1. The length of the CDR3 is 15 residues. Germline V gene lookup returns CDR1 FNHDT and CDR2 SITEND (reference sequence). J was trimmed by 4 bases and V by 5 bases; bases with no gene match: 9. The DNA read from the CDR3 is TGTGCCAGCAGCGCTCAGGGGGCAGGGTCAGAA. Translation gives CASSAQGAGSE. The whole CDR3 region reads CASSAQGAGSETLYF.

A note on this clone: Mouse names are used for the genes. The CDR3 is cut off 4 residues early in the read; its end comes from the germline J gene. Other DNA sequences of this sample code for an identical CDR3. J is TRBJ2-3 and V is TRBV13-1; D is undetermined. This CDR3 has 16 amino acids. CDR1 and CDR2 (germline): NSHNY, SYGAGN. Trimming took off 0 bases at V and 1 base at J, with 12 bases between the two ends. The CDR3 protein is CASSDAGGGGAETLYF. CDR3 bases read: TGTGCCAGCAGTGATGCTGGCGGTGGCGGTGCAGAA.

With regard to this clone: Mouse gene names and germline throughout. CDR3 loop: CTCSAELGQNSDYTF. CDR3 DNA, as far as it was read: TGCACCTGCAGTGCAGAATTGGGACAAAACTCC. The chain couples TRBV1 to TRBJ1-2; possible D gene TRBD1, 6 bases. From the germline J gene comes the end of the CDR3, since the read stops 4 residues before it. V lost 0 bases and J 1 base, leaving 9 bases between the germline ends. This CDR3 has 15 residues. Germline loops: CDR1 NSQYPW, CDR2 LRSPGD (reference sequence). Based on the CDR3 plus reference TRBV1 and TRBJ1-2, the full variable domain is VTLLEQNPRWRLVPRGQAVNLRCILKNSQYPWMSWYQQDLQKQLQWLFTLRSPGDKEVKSLPGADYLATRVTDTELRLQVANMSQGRTLYCTCSAELGQNSDYTFGSGTRLLVI.

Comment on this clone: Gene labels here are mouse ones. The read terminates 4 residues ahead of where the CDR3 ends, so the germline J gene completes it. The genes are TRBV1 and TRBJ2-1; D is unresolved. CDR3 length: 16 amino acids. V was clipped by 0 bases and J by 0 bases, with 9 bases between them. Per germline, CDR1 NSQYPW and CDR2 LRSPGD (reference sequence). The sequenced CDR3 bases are TGCACCTGCAGTGCAGAATCAGATTATAACTATGCT. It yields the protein CTCSAESDYNYA. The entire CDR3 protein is CTCSAESDYNYAEQFF.